The clone carrying this T cell receptor (beta chain) was seen a handful of times. Antigen: not known. This sample is part of a study of early T cells in non-severe SARS-CoV-2 infection. On the study more broadly: The chains were unpaired, and the sequenced material was bulk RNA from unsorted whole blood. General study points: Anti-spike CD8 specificities were favored by VDJdb matching, whose results missed private and CD4 specificities.

Unique molecular identifiers were affixed to single, distinct cDNA molecules. TCRdb recomputed calls from the 5' RACE reads with MiXCR, one row per CDR3 protein. Altogether 85,000 to 100,000 distinct CDR3 sequences are present, 11% being singletons, with the ten largest covering approximately 4.5%. This CDR3 has 17 residues. In germline, CDR1 is MNHNS, CDR2 SASEGT. V lost 2 bases to trimming and J lost 7 bases; unmatched junction nucleotides: 10. This specimen consisted of whole blood, obtained at baseline. The rearrangement uses TRBV6-1 and TRBJ1-5; 11 bases map to TRBD1. This TCR derives from an adult who was a healthcare worker with PCR-confirmed SARS-CoV-2 infection or an uninfected control (not recorded which). This CDR3 is CASSEYTGTGGSQPQHF. The CDR3 nucleotides read TGTGCCAGCAGTGAATACACCGGGACAGGGGGTAGCCAGCCCCAGCATTTT.